Listed below are T cell receptor beta chains from one sample, sequenced in a study of T cell repertoires in cytomegalovirus infection. Their cognate antigens are unknown. TCRdb processed the reads anew with MiXCR; each CDR3 protein has one entry. The sample lists 68,000 or so distinct CDR3 sequences; approximately 22% were seen once. The specimen sequenced was PBMCs, sequenced either directly or after in vitro stimulation (not recorded which). These receptor sequences come from a human donor in good health (CMV status not recorded). Some clones in this sample may be carry-over from other donors' samples. CDR3s include the opening cysteine and the closing phenylalanine or tryptophan. The order of the fields is CDR3 protein, CDR3 DNA, J gene, D gene, clone size, V gene. The D gene is left open where the match is weak. Clone size is shown for a subset of rows, as once, few, many or a class of expanded clone.

CDR3: CASSLAGVNRDTQYF; DNA: TGTGCCAGCAGTCTAGCGGGCGTAAACCGGGATACGCAGTATTTT; J: TRBJ2-3; D: TRBD2; size: -; V: TRBV6-2/TRBV6-3
CDR3: CASRMTGGPETQYF; DNA: TGTGCCAGCAGGATGACGGGAGGGCCGGAGACCCAGTACTTC; J: TRBJ2-5; D: TRBD2; size: few; V: TRBV6-2/TRBV6-3
CDR3: CAQIRTSVYNEQFF; DNA: TGTGCCCAAATAAGGACTAGCGTTTACAATGAGCAGTTCTTC; J: TRBJ2-1; D: TRBD2; size: -; V: TRBV2
CDR3: CASSTAGQGADTQYF; DNA: TGTGCCAGCAGTACAGCAGGACAGGGCGCGGATACGCAGTATTTT; J: TRBJ2-3; D: TRBD1; size: many; V: TRBV13
CDR3: CASSPVLAGGEQFF; DNA: TGTGCCAGCAGCCCCGTCCTAGCGGGAGGTGAGCAGTTCTTC; J: TRBJ2-1; D: TRBD2; size: many; V: TRBV7-2
CDR3: CASSPGSAQQNEQYF; DNA: TGTGCCAGCTCACCAGGTTCGGCACAGCAGAACGAGCAGTACTTC; J: TRBJ2-7; D: -; size: -; V: TRBV18
CDR3: CSVDLAGVDTQYF; DNA: TGCAGCGTTGACCTAGCGGGAGTCGATACGCAGTATTTT; J: TRBJ2-3; D: TRBD2; size: few; V: TRBV29-1
CDR3: CASITLPEGLAGQTNEQYF; DNA: TGTGCCAGCATCACTTTGCCTGAGGGACTAGCGGGACAAACGAACGAGCAGTACTTC; J: TRBJ2-7; D: TRBD2; size: -; V: TRBV7-6
CDR3: CASSYLDEQYF; DNA: TGTGCCAGCAGTTACTTGGACGAGCAGTACTTC; J: TRBJ2-7; D: -; size: -; V: TRBV6-2/TRBV6-3
CDR3: CAIRLAVSTDTQYF; DNA: TGTGCCATCCGTCTAGCGGTCAGCACAGATACGCAGTATTTT; J: TRBJ2-3; D: TRBD2; size: few; V: TRBV10-3
CDR3: CASSLKDWGDTQYF; DNA: TGTGCCAGCAGCCTAAAGGATTGGGGGGATACGCAGTATTTT; J: TRBJ2-3; D: -; size: few; V: TRBV7-9
CDR3: CASSSGARDTGELFF; DNA: TGTGCCAGCTCCTCGGGGGCGCGGGACACCGGGGAGCTGTTTTTT; J: TRBJ2-2; D: -; size: few; V: TRBV28
CDR3: CASSWTSGRGETQYF; DNA: TGTGCCAGCAGCTGGACTAGCGGGAGGGGGGAGACCCAGTACTTC; J: TRBJ2-5; D: TRBD2; size: many; V: TRBV7-2
CDR3: CASSFSRDVQNIQYF; DNA: TGTGCCAGCAGCTTTAGCCGGGACGTTCAAAACATTCAGTACTTC; J: TRBJ2-4; D: -; size: -; V: TRBV11-1
CDR3: CASSLRLAGDYNEQFF; DNA: TGTGCCAGCAGTCTCCGACTAGCGGGGGATTACAATGAGCAGTTCTTC; J: TRBJ2-1; D: TRBD2; size: -; V: TRBV6-6
CDR3: CASSLAQGGNEQFF; DNA: TGTGCCAGCAGCTTAGCGCAGGGCGGGAATGAGCAGTTCTTC; J: TRBJ2-1; D: -; size: many; V: TRBV7-2
CDR3: CASSLDMGSTDTQYF; DNA: TGTGCCAGCAGCTTGGACATGGGGTCCACAGATACGCAGTATTTT; J: TRBJ2-3; D: -; size: few; V: TRBV5-6
CDR3: CASSSLQGQDYGYTF; DNA: TGTGCCAGCAGTTCGCTTCAGGGACAGGACTATGGCTACACCTTC; J: TRBJ1-2; D: TRBD1; size: few; V: TRBV12-3/TRBV12-4
CDR3: CASRELAGGYTGELFF; DNA: TGTGCCAGCAGGGAACTAGCGGGAGGGTACACCGGGGAGCTGTTTTTT; J: TRBJ2-2; D: TRBD2; size: -; V: TRBV7-3
CDR3: CASIQGSGVEQFF; DNA: TGTGCCAGCATCCAAGGGTCCGGGGTCGAACAGTTCTTC; J: TRBJ2-1; D: -; size: -; V: TRBV7-2
CDR3: CASSPLPTLWSGRKNTEAFF; DNA: TGTGCCAGCAGTCCCCTACCGACCCTTTGGTCTGGCAGGAAGAACACTGAAGCTTTCTTT; J: TRBJ1-1; D: -; size: -; V: TRBV6-5
CDR3: CASTKGGGPHYGYTF; DNA: TGTGCCAGCACCAAAGGGGGGGGCCCGCACTATGGCTACACCTTC; J: TRBJ1-2; D: -; size: -; V: TRBV14
CDR3: CASSLFNAEAFF; DNA: TGTGCCAGCAGCTTATTCAACGCTGAAGCTTTCTTT; J: TRBJ1-1; D: -; size: many; V: TRBV7-2
CDR3: CASSLNPGTGNEQFF; DNA: TGTGCCAGCAGCTTAAACCCCGGGACTGGAAATGAGCAGTTCTTC; J: TRBJ2-1; D: -; size: few; V: TRBV11-3
CDR3: CASREDYQETQYF; DNA: TGTGCCAGCAGAGAGGACTACCAAGAGACCCAGTACTTC; J: TRBJ2-5; D: -; size: many; V: TRBV6-1
CDR3: CASTVERTGTGELFF; DNA: TGTGCCAGCACAGTTGAGAGGACAGGCACCGGGGAGCTGTTTTTT; J: TRBJ2-2; D: TRBD1; size: few; V: TRBV2
CDR3: CASGFPGQGGETQYF; DNA: TGTGCTAGTGGCTTCCCGGGACAGGGGGGAGAGACCCAGTACTTC; J: TRBJ2-5; D: TRBD1; size: many; V: TRBV12-5
CDR3: CASSKVSTANTEAFF; DNA: TGCGCCAGCAGCAAAGTCTCGACAGCGAACACTGAAGCTTTCTTT; J: TRBJ1-1; D: -; size: -; V: TRBV4-3
CDR3: CASSLEQRYQPQHF; DNA: TGTGCCAGCAGTTTGGAACAGCGATATCAGCCCCAGCATTTT; J: TRBJ1-5; D: -; size: few; V: TRBV12-3/TRBV12-4
CDR3: CASSLDVGGRHEQFF; DNA: TGCGCCAGCAGCTTGGATGTTGGCGGGAGACATGAGCAGTTCTTC; J: TRBJ2-1; D: TRBD2; size: -; V: TRBV5-1
CDR3: CASSPNGDTEAFF; DNA: TGTGCCAGCAGCCCTAACGGGGACACTGAAGCTTTCTTT; J: TRBJ1-1; D: -; size: -; V: TRBV7-3
CDR3: CASTHGDTQYF; DNA: TGTGCCAGCACCCACGGAGATACGCAGTATTTT; J: TRBJ2-3; D: -; size: many; V: TRBV25-1
CDR3: CASAPVGVGKGYTF; DNA: TGTGCCAGCGCTCCCGTAGGGGTGGGGAAGGGCTACACCTTC; J: TRBJ1-2; D: -; size: many; V: TRBV12-3/TRBV12-4
CDR3: CASSKYTGTSGSTDTQYF; DNA: TGTGCCAGCAGTAAATATACCGGGACTAGCGGTAGCACAGATACGCAGTATTTT; J: TRBJ2-3; D: TRBD2; size: -; V: TRBV6-1
CDR3: CASSFLIDPGEETQYF; DNA: TGTGCCAGCAGCTTCCTCATAGACCCTGGAGAAGAGACCCAGTACTTC; J: TRBJ2-5; D: -; size: many; V: TRBV7-8
CDR3: CSVVWGVQETQYF; DNA: TGCAGCGTTGTCTGGGGCGTACAAGAGACCCAGTACTTC; J: TRBJ2-5; D: -; size: -; V: TRBV29-1
CDR3: CASSYSIAGGRGEQFF; DNA: TGTGCCAGCAGTTACTCGATAGCGGGAGGAAGAGGTGAGCAGTTCTTC; J: TRBJ2-1; D: TRBD2; size: -; V: TRBV6-5
CDR3: CASGRGSSGANVLTF; DNA: TGTGCCAGCGGTAGGGGATCGAGTGGGGCCAACGTCCTGACTTTC; J: TRBJ2-6; D: -; size: -; V: TRBV12-3/TRBV12-4
CDR3: CSSRDGAGGDGYTF; DNA: TGCAGCTCCCGGGATGGGGCAGGGGGCGATGGCTACACCTTC; J: TRBJ1-2; D: TRBD1; size: many; V: TRBV29-1
CDR3: CASSLSSGPDQPQHF; DNA: TGTGCCAGCAGCTTATCCTCGGGCCCCGATCAGCCCCAGCATTTT; J: TRBJ1-5; D: -; size: many; V: TRBV7-2
CDR3: CASSFGSLSPEQYF; DNA: TGTGCCAGCAGTTTCGGTTCCCTCTCCCCCGAGCAGTACTTC; J: TRBJ2-7; D: -; size: -; V: TRBV12-3/TRBV12-4
CDR3: CASSRDSRADTQYF; DNA: TGTGCCAGCAGCCGGGACTCCCGGGCAGATACGCAGTATTTT; J: TRBJ2-3; D: -; size: -; V: TRBV7-9
CDR3: CASSLSGDQETQYF; DNA: TGTGCCAGCAGTTTGAGCGGGGACCAAGAGACCCAGTACTTC; J: TRBJ2-5; D: TRBD2; size: few; V: TRBV28
CDR3: CASSLVRDSTEAFF; DNA: TGTGCCAGCAGTTTGGTCCGGGACAGCACTGAAGCTTTCTTT; J: TRBJ1-1; D: TRBD1; size: -; V: TRBV27
CDR3: CASSPVSATYTDTQYF; DNA: TGCGCCAGCAGCCCAGTATCGGCGACCTACACAGATACGCAGTATTTT; J: TRBJ2-3; D: -; size: -; V: TRBV5-1
CDR3: CASSLLEGLAEQYF; DNA: TGTGCCAGCTCACTACTGGAGGGGCTCGCCGAGCAGTACTTC; J: TRBJ2-7; D: -; size: -; V: TRBV18
CDR3: CASSPRTGLSEQFF; DNA: TGTGCCAGCAGTCCCAGGACAGGATTATCTGAGCAGTTCTTC; J: TRBJ2-1; D: TRBD1; size: few; V: TRBV12-3/TRBV12-4
CDR3: CASSFSVDTQYF; DNA: TGTGCCAGCAGCTTTTCGGTAGATACGCAGTATTTT; J: TRBJ2-3; D: -; size: -; V: TRBV7-2
CDR3: CASSQRWGGSYEQYF; DNA: TGTGCCAGCAGCCAGCGCTGGGGGGGCTCCTACGAGCAGTACTTC; J: TRBJ2-7; D: TRBD2; size: -; V: TRBV27
CDR3: CATSEHGVSEQYF; DNA: TGTGCCACCAGTGAACATGGGGTTTCCGAGCAGTACTTC; J: TRBJ2-7; D: -; size: -; V: TRBV24-1
CDR3: CASSFGGGSYEQYF; DNA: TGTGCCAGCAGCTTCGGAGGAGGCTCCTACGAGCAGTACTTC; J: TRBJ2-7; D: -; size: -; V: TRBV5-6
CDR3: CSAELGNTDTQYF; DNA: TGCAGTGCCGAACTGGGGAACACAGATACGCAGTATTTT; J: TRBJ2-3; D: -; size: -; V: TRBV20-1
CDR3: CASSFVAGARNEQFF; DNA: TGTGCCAGCAGTTTTGTAGCGGGAGCTCGGAATGAGCAGTTCTTC; J: TRBJ2-1; D: TRBD2; size: -; V: TRBV7-2
CDR3: CASRDRGQETQYF; DNA: TGTGCCAGCAGGGACAGGGGGCAAGAGACCCAGTACTTC; J: TRBJ2-5; D: TRBD1; size: few; V: TRBV27
CDR3: CASSHRESFSGSGYEQYF; DNA: TGTGCCAGCAGCCACCGAGAAAGTTTTAGCGGGAGTGGTTACGAGCAGTACTTC; J: TRBJ2-7; D: TRBD2; size: many; V: TRBV7-8